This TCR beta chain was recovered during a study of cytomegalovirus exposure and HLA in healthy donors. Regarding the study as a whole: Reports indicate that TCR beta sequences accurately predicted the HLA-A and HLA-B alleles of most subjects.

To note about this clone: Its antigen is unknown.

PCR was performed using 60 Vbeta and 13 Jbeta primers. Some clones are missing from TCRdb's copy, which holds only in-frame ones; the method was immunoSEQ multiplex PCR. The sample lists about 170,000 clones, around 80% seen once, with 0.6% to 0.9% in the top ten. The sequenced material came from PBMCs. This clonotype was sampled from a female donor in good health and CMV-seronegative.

The CDR3 protein is CASSPGGVQAFF. The CDR3 nucleotides are TGTGCCAGCAGCCCCGGGGGTGTTCAAGCTTTCTTT. The genes are TRBV7-2 and TRBJ1-1, with D possibly being TRBD1 (5 bases). The germline CDR1 and CDR2 sequences are SGHTA and FQGNSA. This CDR3 has 12 residues. Trimming left V 5 bases short and J 9 bases short, with 13 bases between.